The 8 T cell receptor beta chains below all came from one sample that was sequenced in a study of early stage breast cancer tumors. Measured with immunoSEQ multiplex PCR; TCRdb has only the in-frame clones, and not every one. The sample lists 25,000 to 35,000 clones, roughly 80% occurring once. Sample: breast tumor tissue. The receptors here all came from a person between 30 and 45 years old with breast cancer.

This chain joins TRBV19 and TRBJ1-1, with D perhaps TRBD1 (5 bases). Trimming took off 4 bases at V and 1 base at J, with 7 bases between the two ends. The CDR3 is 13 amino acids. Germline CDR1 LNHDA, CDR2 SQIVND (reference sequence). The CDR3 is CASSRGGNTEAFF. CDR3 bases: TGTGCCAGTAGTAGGGGGGGGAACACTGAAGCTTTCTTT.

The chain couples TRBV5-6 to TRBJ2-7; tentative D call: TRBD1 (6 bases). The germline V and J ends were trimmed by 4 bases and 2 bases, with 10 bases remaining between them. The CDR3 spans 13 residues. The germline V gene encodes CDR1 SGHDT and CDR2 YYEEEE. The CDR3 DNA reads TGTGCCAGCAGCCGTCAGGGGACCTACGAGCAGTACTTC. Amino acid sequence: CASSRQGTYEQYF.

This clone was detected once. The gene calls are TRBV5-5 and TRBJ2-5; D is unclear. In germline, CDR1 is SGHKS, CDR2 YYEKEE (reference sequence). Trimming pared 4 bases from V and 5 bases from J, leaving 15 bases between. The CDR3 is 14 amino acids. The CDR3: CASSEPYPWETQYF. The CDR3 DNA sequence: TGTGCCAGCAGCGAACCATACCCATGGGAGACCCAGTACTTC.

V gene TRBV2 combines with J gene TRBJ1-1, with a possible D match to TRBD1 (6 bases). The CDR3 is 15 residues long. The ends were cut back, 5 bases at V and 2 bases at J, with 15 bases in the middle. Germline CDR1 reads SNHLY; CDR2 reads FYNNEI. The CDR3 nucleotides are TGTGCCAGCAGTTTCAACAGGGAGGGCAACACTGAAGCTTTCTTT. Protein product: CASSFNREGNTEAFF.

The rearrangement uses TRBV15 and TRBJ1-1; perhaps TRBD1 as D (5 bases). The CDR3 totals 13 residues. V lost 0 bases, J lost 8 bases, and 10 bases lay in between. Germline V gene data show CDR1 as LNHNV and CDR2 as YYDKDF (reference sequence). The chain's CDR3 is CATSRDVQGEAFF. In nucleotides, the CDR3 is TGTGCCACCAGCAGAGATGTCCAGGGCGAAGCTTTCTTT.

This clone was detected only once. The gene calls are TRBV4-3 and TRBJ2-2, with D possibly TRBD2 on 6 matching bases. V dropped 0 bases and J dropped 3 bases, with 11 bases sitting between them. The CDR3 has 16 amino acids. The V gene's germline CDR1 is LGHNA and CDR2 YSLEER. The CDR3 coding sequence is TGCGCCAGCAGCCAAGATAGAGGCGGGGACACCGGGGAGCTGTTTTTT. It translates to CASSQDRGGDTGELFF.

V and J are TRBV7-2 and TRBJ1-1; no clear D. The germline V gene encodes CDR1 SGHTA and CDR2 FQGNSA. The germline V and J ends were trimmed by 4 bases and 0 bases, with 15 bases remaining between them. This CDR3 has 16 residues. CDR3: CASSSVLTTMNTEAFF. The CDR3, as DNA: TGTGCCAGCAGCTCCGTACTTACGACCATGAACACTGAAGCTTTCTTT.

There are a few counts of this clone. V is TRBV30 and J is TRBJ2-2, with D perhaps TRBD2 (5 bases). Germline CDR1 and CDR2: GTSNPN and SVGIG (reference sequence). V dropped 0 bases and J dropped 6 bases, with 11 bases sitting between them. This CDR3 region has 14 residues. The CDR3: CAWSVLVGAGELFF. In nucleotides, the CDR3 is TGTGCCTGGAGTGTACTTGTCGGGGCCGGGGAGCTGTTTTTT.